This section outlines one T cell receptor (beta chain) sequence together with its context. Its antigen remains unidentified. At one boundary the junction diverges from the germline segment, which might be a read error. This sample is drawn from a study of blood T cells in healthy people across ages. The donors, healthy Caucasians from Russia, were aged roughly 6 to 90. General study results and limits: Researchers deemed the diversity estimates from one million T cells underestimates.

A second about 6 to 11 cycle PCR used barcoded and J-beta primers. A tag from a template-switch adaptor with 12 random nucleotides marked each cDNA molecule. Each single sample gave us at least 2.5 million CDR3-containing paired-end reads. TCRdb reanalysed the 5' RACE reads using MiXCR and keeps one entry per CDR3 protein. The sample records some 800,000 distinct CDR3 sequences, around 25% being singletons. The V gene's germline CDR1 is DFQATT and CDR2 SNEGSKA (reference sequence). This CDR3 comprises 15 residues. The same specimen was also included in a second study, on T cells of mothers and their children.

This TCR was recovered from a boy between 10 and 17 years old in good health. Sequencing used blood. The genes are TRBV20-1 and TRBJ2-3; 9 nucleotides line up with TRBD2. CDR3 sequence reads: CSALTSGASTDTQYF. CDR3 in DNA: TGCAGTGCTTTGACTAGCGGAGCTAGCACAGACACGCAGTATTTT.